Included here is one TCR beta chain sequence, with context. Its antigen target is currently unknown. Base qualities are not recorded, but no much larger clone differs from it by a single base. The cohort comprised under 700 healthy bone marrow donors. All cohort members were sampled while nominally healthy, although unrecorded immune exposures were likely present. The donor was CMV seronegative and was included in the group of hundreds of seronegative cohort members. A peripheral blood sample was provided by each donor, and peripheral blood mononuclear cells were used for TCR beta sequencing. The Qiagen DNeasy Blood Extraction Kit was used to extract genomic DNA from the blood cell samples. This record comes from a study of cytomegalovirus exposure and HLA in healthy donors (dated by TCRdb to 2016 to 2017). As for the study more broadly: An earlier analysis of roughly 500 of the donors reported 276 Gb of sequence data and 95 million to 120 million unique TCR beta sequences obtained from approximately 180 million T cells. An early release covering 550 to 700 HLA-typed donors comprised approximately 290 gigabases of sequencing data and 85 million to 100 million unique TCR sequences. An earlier analysis of around 640 of the donors used high-throughput TCR beta sequencing to judge whether each TCR beta V gene segment behaved as functional or pseudogenic. To predict cytomegalovirus infection status, the study combined high-throughput TCR immunosequencing, statistical association of individual TCRs with disease status, and machine learning. Roughly five DR-DQ haplotypes were handled as single units for association and clustering, since linkage in the cohort was strong. Among roughly 400 genotyped donors of the cohort, an average of about 220,000 unique TCR beta nucleotide sequences was sequenced per donor, of which roughly 17% were non-productive. The number of donors typed differed by locus, with about 629-630 for A, B, C, DRB1 and DQB1, roughly 520 for DQA1, 600 to 610 for DPA1, and around 430 for DPB1. A later analysis re-analyzed previously published TCR beta repertoires from approximately 670 donors and added high-resolution HLA genotyping to study TCR occurrence patterns. All discovery cohort repertoires had been generated using a single sequencing platform. A later genetic analysis took genome-wide SNP genotypes for about three fifths of the 666 donors and used that subset as a discovery cohort. Of the roughly 400 genotyped donors, approximately 83% fell in the genetic ancestry cluster associated with self-reported Caucasian donors. The T cell repertoires of about 700 subjects were profiled by immunosequencing and related to cytomegalovirus serostatus. Besides the first cohort of 550 to 750 subjects, a separate validation cohort made up of about 120 different subjects was used. Donor age, sex, ethnicity and CMV serostatus were compiled together with the repertoire data. Both class I and class II loci were covered by HLA typing, at four-digit resolution. In the later analysis, no new phenotypic data were used to find candidate immune exposures; instead, reliance was placed on TCR beta sequences and their occurrence across donors. The aim of the study was to test whether cataloging public T cell receptors could identify signatures of past pathogen exposure.

Broad study findings and their caveats: In a later genetic analysis, a missense DCLRE1C variant was associated with V-gene and J-gene trimming of TCR beta chains, and the association was replicated in an independent cohort. The presence/absence analyses assumed that sequencing depth was roughly uniform across donors, and that assumption may not be true. In the study, 150 to 200 TCR beta chains were listed as associated with cytomegalovirus. The only immune exposure information available for the cohort was CMV serostatus. In this cohort, only TCR beta chains were sequenced, and detectable features were limited by the absence of alpha or paired-chain data. When HLA alleles, especially DR and DQ, strongly co-occurred, attributing TCR associations to individual alleles was difficult. An earlier analysis of some 590 of the donors showed that most TCR beta V segments appeared in productive rearrangements either about 90% or about 30% of the time, which broadly matched IMGT annotations. Because some donors lacked HLA typing at each locus, the association tests relied only on the typed subset. The classifier was reported to diagnose cytomegalovirus status with high specificity and sensitivity in both the original cohort and the validation cohort. A few of the identified cytomegalovirus-associated TCR beta chains were confirmed in vitro to be specific for cytomegalovirus antigens. The authors suggested that the approach could potentially be generalized to other disease states and immunological phenotypes. Linkage disequilibrium might explain the correlated functional status among segregating V segments, but an unknown experimental factor could not be ruled out. In a later analysis, TCR association rates were found to vary across HLA loci, with the most associated TCRs seen for DRB1 alleles and the fewest for HLA-C alleles. Most CMV-associated TCR beta chains appeared to be HLA-restricted in a later analysis, and the HLA associations seemed to be driven largely by CMV exposure. According to a later genetic analysis, donors in an Asian-associated ancestry cluster had fewer N-insertions in productive TCRs than the approximately 700-donor mean. The earlier analysis of approximately 540 of the donors excluded some 15 rarely observed V segments, including chromosome 9 orphons, because counts were too low. A further reported finding was that TCR beta sequences accurately predicted the HLA-A and HLA-B alleles for most subjects in the first cohort. In a later analysis, HLA-associated TCR beta chains showed more clonal expansion and lower generation probabilities than non-associated chains that were equally common. A later analysis reported that several top co-occurrence clusters appeared linked to parvovirus B19, influenza, CMV and Epstein-Barr virus. A cluster of highly shared sequence variants was judged likely to represent a technical artifact of the sequencing pipeline. While some public TCRs were present in many individuals, most TCR sequences turned up only very rarely across donors. In a later analysis, 15,000 to 20,000 TCR beta sequences were associated with specific HLA alleles at a false discovery rate of 0.05.

Libraries came from the immunoSEQ multiplex PCR assay. For the multiplex PCR, a mixture combining 60 forward primers for TCR Vbeta segments and 13 reverse primers for TCR Jbeta segments was used. The CDR3 region of rearranged TCR beta genes was amplified from genomic DNA with a multiplex PCR assay. The amplified TCR beta libraries were sequenced on the Illumina HiSeq System as 87-base-pair reads. The authors processed their data as follows. In a later analysis, 77 million or so unique TCR beta chains were counted across the 500 to 850 repertoires, and around 11 million of these chains were shared by at least two donors. To remove PCR and sequencing errors, raw reads were error-corrected and collapsed into unique sequences using a nearest-neighbor algorithm that merged closely related sequences. Alignment of CDR3 sequences to IMGT reference sequences was used to assign V, D and J gene segments. For a sequence to be retained, a match of at least six nucleotides was required to both a V gene segment and a J gene segment. A rearrangement counted as productive if the CDR3 had no stop codons and remained in frame with V and J, and every other rearrangement counted as non-productive. Following IMGT convention, CDR3 was defined as the stretch from the second conserved V-encoded cysteine up to the conserved J-encoded phenylalanine. The earlier analysis of fewer than 700 of the donors excluded sequences that lacked an unambiguous match to a single V gene segment. An earlier analysis of 500 to 600 of the donors classified V segments as functional when productive rearrangements were above 56.7% and as segregating when the standard deviation between donors was above 5%. A statistical classification framework was built to diagnose cytomegalovirus status from the catalog of TCR beta chain sequences. V and J gene assignment, in a later analysis, came from comparing TCR nucleotide sequences with IMGT/GENE-DB human TR gene sequences. A later analysis assigned CDR3 sequences and most-parsimonious VDJ recombination scenarios with the TCRdist pipeline. In a later analysis, every TCR beta chain was defined by the combination of its CDR3 amino acid sequence and its V-gene family, and reads without a unique V-gene family were dropped. In a later analysis, nearly 600 highly shared, low-generation-probability nucleotide sequences were removed to address suspected cross-contamination and a sequencing artifact. For each public chain, a later analysis derived a clonal expansion index from normalized ranks of inferred template counts within each repertoire. Generation probabilities in a later analysis came from a VDJ recombination model fitted to out-of-frame rearrangements, and those results were checked against IGoR. Hypergeometric tests were used in a later analysis to score TCR-TCR, TCR-HLA and TCR-CMV co-occurrence, with a repertoire-size bias correction applied to the TCR pairs. To estimate false discovery rates, a later analysis permuted the HLA or CMV assignments 20 times. In a later analysis, co-occurring TCRs were grouped using DBSCAN, with TCRdist sequence similarity added in when clustering inside HLA-allele-positive subsets. Co-occurrence clustering excluded repertoires with fewer than 30,000 or more than 120,000 public chains, plus five with anomalous nucleotide sharing. TCRdb carries this immuneACCESS record with in-frame sequences only. Its versions omit some clonotypes, under half of them owing to an unresolved V gene in the studies checked, with the rest unexplained. Clone size and V and J calls were adopted from that table, with D and trimming inferred from the DNA. The sample has tens of thousands of clones on record, 60% to 85% of them singletons. The ten top clones hold around 1.5% of the sample.

This TCR was sampled from a middle-aged man in good health and CMV-seronegative. The sequenced sample was PBMCs.

The nucleotides read TGTGCCAGCAGCTTGGAGGAGGGAGTGGGGAATACGCAGTATTTT. This encodes CASSLEEGVGNTQYF. The sequence links TRBV5-4 to TRBJ2-3; tentative D gene TRBD2, with 6 bases matching. For CDR1 and CDR2, the germline V gene (reference sequence) lists SGHNT and YYREEE. The CDR3 holds 15 amino acids from the cysteine to the phenylalanine. Only the CDR3 portion is preserved as DNA: 45 bases, with reading frame beginning at the first base. V loses 0 bases of germline sequence and J loses 7 bases, and the interval between the two ends is 15 bases.